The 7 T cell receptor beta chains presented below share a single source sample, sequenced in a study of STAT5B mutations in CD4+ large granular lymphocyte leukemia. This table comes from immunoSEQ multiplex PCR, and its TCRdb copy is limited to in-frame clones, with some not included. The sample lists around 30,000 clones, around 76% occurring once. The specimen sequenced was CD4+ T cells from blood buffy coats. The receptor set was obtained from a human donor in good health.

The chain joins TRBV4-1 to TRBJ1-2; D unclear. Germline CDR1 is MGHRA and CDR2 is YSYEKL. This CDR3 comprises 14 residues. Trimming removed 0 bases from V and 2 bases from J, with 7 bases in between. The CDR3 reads CASSQDSSNYGYTF. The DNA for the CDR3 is TGCGCCAGCAGCCAAGATTCGTCCAACTATGGCTACACCTTC.

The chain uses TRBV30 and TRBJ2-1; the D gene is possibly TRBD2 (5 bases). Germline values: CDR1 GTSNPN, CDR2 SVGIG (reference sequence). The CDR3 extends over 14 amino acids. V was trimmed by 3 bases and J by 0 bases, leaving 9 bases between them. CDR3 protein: CAWSAEGSYNEQFF. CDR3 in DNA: TGTGCCTGGAGCGCAGAGGGCTCCTACAATGAGCAGTTCTTC.

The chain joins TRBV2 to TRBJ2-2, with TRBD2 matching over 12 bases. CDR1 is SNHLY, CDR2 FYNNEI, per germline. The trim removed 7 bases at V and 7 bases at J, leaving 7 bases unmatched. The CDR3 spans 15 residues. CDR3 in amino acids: CASTRLAGDLGELFF. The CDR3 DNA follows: TGTGCCAGCACTCGACTAGCGGGAGATCTCGGGGAGCTGTTTTTT.

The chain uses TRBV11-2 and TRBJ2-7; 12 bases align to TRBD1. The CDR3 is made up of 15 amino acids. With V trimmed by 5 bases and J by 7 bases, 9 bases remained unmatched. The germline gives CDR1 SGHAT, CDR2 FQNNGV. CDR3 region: CASSPGTGGYREQYF. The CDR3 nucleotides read TGTGCCAGCAGCCCAGGGACAGGGGGCTACCGGGAGCAGTACTTC.

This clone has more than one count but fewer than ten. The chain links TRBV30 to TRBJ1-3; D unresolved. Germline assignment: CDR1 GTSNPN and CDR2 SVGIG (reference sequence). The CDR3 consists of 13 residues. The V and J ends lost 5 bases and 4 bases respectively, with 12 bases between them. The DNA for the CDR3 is TGTGCCTGGGAGACCACCGGAGGAAACACCATATATTTT. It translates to CAWETTGGNTIYF.

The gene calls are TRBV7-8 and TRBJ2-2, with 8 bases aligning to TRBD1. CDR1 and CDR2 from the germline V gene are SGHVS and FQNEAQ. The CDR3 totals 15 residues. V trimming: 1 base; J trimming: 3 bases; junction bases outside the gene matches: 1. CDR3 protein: CASSLGTGYTGELFF. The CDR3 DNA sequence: TGTGCCAGCAGCTTAGGGACAGGGTACACCGGGGAGCTGTTTTTT.

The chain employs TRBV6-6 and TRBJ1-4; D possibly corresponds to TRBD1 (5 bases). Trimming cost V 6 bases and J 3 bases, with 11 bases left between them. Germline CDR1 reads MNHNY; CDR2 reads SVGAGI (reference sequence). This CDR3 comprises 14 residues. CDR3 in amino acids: CASSPTAPNEKLFF. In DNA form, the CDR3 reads TGTGCCAGCAGCCCGACAGCACCTAATGAAAAACTGTTTTTT.